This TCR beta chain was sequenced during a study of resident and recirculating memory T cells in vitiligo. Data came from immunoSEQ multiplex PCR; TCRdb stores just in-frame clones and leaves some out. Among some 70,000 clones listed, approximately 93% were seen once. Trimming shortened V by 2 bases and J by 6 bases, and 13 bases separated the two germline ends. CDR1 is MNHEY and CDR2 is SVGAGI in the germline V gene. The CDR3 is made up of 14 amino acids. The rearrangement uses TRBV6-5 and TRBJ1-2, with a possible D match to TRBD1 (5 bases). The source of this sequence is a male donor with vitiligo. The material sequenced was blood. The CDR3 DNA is TGTGCCAGCAGTTACGGGGGGGTGGGAGATGGCTACACCTTC. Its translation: CASSYGGVGDGYTF.